This T cell receptor (beta chain) was retrieved from a study of prognosis after radiotherapy for stage I lung cancer. The germline CDR1 and CDR2 sequences are SGHRS and YFSETQ. The CDR3 length is 15 residues. Deletions cut 2 bases from V and 2 bases from J, with 11 bases between. By two-round multiplex PCR, the TCR beta CDR3 was amplified from genomic DNA. For every TRBV and TRBJ gene, a specific primer was used in first-round PCR. TCRdb re-derived calls from the multiplex PCR reads in MiXCR, one entry per CDR3 protein. The data hold nearly 25,000 distinct CDR3 sequences, with 40% observed a single time.

V is TRBV5-1 and J is TRBJ1-5, with D unclear. The sample was PBMCs, taken before or after stereotactic body radiation therapy (not recorded which). This sequence originates from a donor aged 50 or older with non-small cell lung cancer. The CDR3 DNA follows: TGCGCCAGCAGCTTTTTGCCCGCGGGCAATCAGCCCCAGCATTTT. Translation: CASSFLPAGNQPQHF.